These 18 T cell receptor beta chains share one sample of origin, sequenced in a study of T cell repertoires in cytomegalovirus infection. What these receptors recognize is not known. One entry per CDR3 protein results from TCRdb running MiXCR on the reads. The sample contains a few hundred thousand distinct CDR3 sequences, less than 25% of which appear only once. Material: cultured PBMCs, obtained from culture after CMV antigen stimulation. These receptors originate from a human donor in good health (CMV status not recorded). Some clones in this sample may be carry-over from other donors' samples.

This clonotype was seen a handful of times. The rearrangement uses TRBV5-4 and TRBJ1-5, with D tentatively TRBD1 (6 bases). The V and J ends lost 0 bases and 6 bases respectively, with 13 bases between them. The length of the CDR3 is 15 residues. Germline V gene sequence: CDR1 SGHNT, CDR2 YYREEE (reference sequence). DNA of the CDR3: TGTGCCAGCAGCTTGGATCCGGGGGGCGGTCAGCCCCAGCATTTT. This codes for CASSLDPGGGQPQHF.

This clonotype has only a few counts. The V and J genes are TRBV19 and TRBJ1-5; D remains unclear. V lost 10 bases and J lost 4, with 11 bases in between. The V gene's germline CDR1 is LNHDA and CDR2 SQIVND (reference sequence). The CDR3 runs to 12 residues. Here the CDR3 reads CATKNNNQPQHF. DNA of the CDR3: TGTGCCACAAAGAACAATAATCAGCCCCAGCATTTT.

This chain connects TRBV7-2 to TRBJ2-7, with 8 bases lining up with TRBD2. V gave up 1 base and J gave up 3 bases; unmatched junction bases: 5. Per germline, CDR1 SGHTA and CDR2 FQGNSA. The CDR3 covers 15 residues. The CDR3 DNA reads TGTGCCAGCAGCTTAGGGGGACTAGTTCTCTACGAGCAGTACTTC. Amino acids: CASSLGGLVLYEQYF.

This clonotype was seen more than once but under ten times. The genes are TRBV6-2 or TRBV6-3 and TRBJ1-1; TRBD1 agrees at 7 bases. Germline assignment: CDR1 MNHEY and CDR2 SVGEGT. The CDR3 consists of 14 residues. Trimming removed 6 bases from V and 4 bases from J; junction bases left unmatched: 8. CDR3 loop: CASSYRGLSTEAFF. CDR3 sequence (DNA): TGTGCCAGCAGCTACAGGGGATTGAGCACTGAAGCTTTCTTT.

This clonotype was recorded at least ten times. The chain combines TRBV10-3 with TRBJ2-7; 9 nucleotides agree with TRBD2. The CDR3 contains 15 residues. Germline CDR1 reads ENHRY; CDR2 reads SYGVKD. V shed 0 bases, J shed 1 base, and the junction held 1 base outside the gene matches. This CDR3 reads CAISESTSGSYEQYF. CDR3 sequence (DNA): TGTGCCATCAGTGAGTCGACTAGCGGTTCCTACGAGCAGTACTTC.

The chain combines TRBV7-9 with TRBJ2-7; possible D gene TRBD1, 7 bases. The CDR3 length is 12 residues. Trimming removed 6 bases at V and 6 bases at J, with 12 bases between. CDR1 is SEHNR, CDR2 FQNEAQ, per germline (reference sequence). CDR3 sequence reads: CASRPQGGEQYF. The DNA for the CDR3 is TGTGCCAGCAGACCCCAGGGGGGCGAGCAGTACTTC.

The chain joins TRBV20-1 to TRBJ1-3, with unresolved D. Germline lookup yields CDR1 DFQATT and CDR2 SNEGSKA (reference sequence). The CDR3 totals 12 residues. Trimming stripped 6 bases from V and 4 bases from J, with 10 bases between. The CDR3 here is CSATPLGNTIYF. The CDR3 DNA is TGCAGTGCGACACCCCTCGGAAACACCATATATTTT.

This clonotype turned up a few times. The V and J genes are TRBV9 and TRBJ2-1; D possibly uses TRBD1 or TRBD2 (5 bases each). This CDR3 spans 15 amino acids. The V gene's germline CDR1 is SGDLS and CDR2 YYNGEE. The germline V and J ends were trimmed by 3 bases and 3 bases, with 13 bases remaining between them. The CDR3 sequence is CASSAGTQSYNEQFF. CDR3 bases: TGTGCCAGCAGCGCCGGGACCCAAAGCTACAATGAGCAGTTCTTC.

The chain has TRBV6-2 or TRBV6-3 and TRBJ2-5; TRBD2 aligns across 9 bases. Germline values: CDR1 MNHEY, CDR2 SVGEGT. This CDR3 contains 14 residues. With 3 bases clipped from V and 3 bases from J, the junction kept 2 bases outside the gene matches. CDR3 bases: TGTGCCAGCAGTTATTGGACTAGCGAAGAGACCCAGTACTTC. Translated: CASSYWTSEETQYF.

The sample holds a few counts of this clonotype. The rearrangement links TRBV24-1 to TRBJ2-1; either TRBD1 or TRBD2 may fit D (5 bases each). The CDR3 is 14 amino acids. V dropped 7 bases and J dropped 0 bases, with 9 bases sitting between them. Germline CDR1 is KGHDR and CDR2 is SFDVKD. CDR3 nucleotide sequence: TGTGCCACCAGGGACGGGACCTCCTACAATGAGCAGTTCTTC. Translation gives CATRDGTSYNEQFF.

The V call is TRBV11-2, the J call TRBJ2-2; 10 nucleotides align to TRBD2. CDR1 and CDR2 from the germline V gene are SGHAT and FQNNGV. Trimming took 6 bases from V and 4 from J; bases not matched to a gene: 26. The CDR3 runs 22 residues. As DNA, the CDR3 is TGTGCCAGCAGACCAATCCGGACAGGGCCCTCGAGCGGGAGGGCCAGCACCGGGGAGCTGTTTTTT. It translates to CASRPIRTGPSSGRASTGELFF.

The CDR3 spells CASTFTSWGQVQETQYF. The CDR3 bases are TGTGCCAGCACTTTTACGTCCTGGGGACAGGTACAAGAGACCCAGTACTTC. J is TRBJ2-5 and V is TRBV12-3 or TRBV12-4; 8 bases agree with TRBD1. The CDR3 length is 17 residues. The ends lost 7 bases at V and 2 bases at J; junction bases unmatched: 15.

This chain links TRBV24-1 with TRBJ2-4; 10 positions agree with TRBD1. Losses at the gene ends were 4 bases for V and 11 bases for J; bases not matched to a gene: 4. Germline CDR1 KGHDR, CDR2 SFDVKD. This CDR3 comprises 13 residues. The CDR3, as DNA: TGTGCCACCAGTGACTCGGGACAGGGGTTTCAGTACTTC. This codes for CATSDSGQGFQYF.

There are many counts of this clonotype. V gene TRBV28 combines with J gene TRBJ2-7, with TRBD2 identical over 7 bases. CDR1 is MDHEN and CDR2 is SYDVKM in the germline V gene. The CDR3 totals 14 residues. Trimming removed 6 bases from V and 7 bases from J; junction bases left unmatched: 12. The CDR3 DNA sequence: TGTGCCAGCAGCTTAGTCAGGGACTACGCGGAGCAGTACTTC. Residues: CASSLVRDYAEQYF.

This clonotype has at least ten counts. The chain combines TRBV12-3 or TRBV12-4 with TRBJ1-2; tentative D call: TRBD1 (6 bases). The CDR3 length is 14 residues. Trimming pared 3 bases from V and 7 bases from J, leaving 15 bases between. This CDR3 reads CASSFLGARGGYTF. DNA of the CDR3: TGTGCCAGCAGTTTCTTGGGGGCTCGTGGTGGCTACACCTTC.

V is TRBV18 and J is TRBJ1-5; 8 nucleotides agree with TRBD1. Germline trimming cut 5 bases from V and 7 bases from J; bases unmatched to any gene: 7. CDR1 KGHSH and CDR2 LQKENI come from the germline V gene. The CDR3 extends over 14 amino acids. The CDR3 coding sequence is TGTGCCAGCTCAGCCACAGGGGGTTCGCAGCCCCAGCATTTT. Amino acid sequence: CASSATGGSQPQHF.

This clonotype has just a few counts. The gene calls are TRBV5-8 and TRBJ1-5; no clear D. This CDR3 region has 12 residues. V was trimmed by 0 bases and J by 9 bases, leaving 7 bases between them. CDR1 SGHTS and CDR2 YDEGEE come from the germline V gene. Written as DNA, the CDR3 is TGTGCCAGCAGCTTGGGGTACGGGCCCCAGCATTTT. Encoded protein: CASSLGYGPQHF. Looking up the rest from reference TRBV5-8 and TRBJ1-5 gives the full variable domain: EAGVTQSPTHLIKTRGQQATLRCSPISGHTSVYWYQQALGLGLQFLLWYDEGEERNRGNFPPRFSGRQFPNYSSELNVNALELEDSALYLCASSLGYGPQHFGDGTRLSIL.

The chain recombines TRBV11-3 with TRBJ1-2, with 11 bases fitting TRBD1. This CDR3 is built from 14 residues. The V gene's germline CDR1 is SGHNT and CDR2 YENEEA. Unmatched junction bases numbered 5, after V lost 5 bases and J lost 6 bases. CDR3 sequence: CASSPDRGQDGYTF. The DNA of the CDR3 is TGTGCCAGCAGCCCGGACAGGGGGCAAGATGGCTACACCTTC.